This entry is about one T cell receptor (beta chain). Its antigen is currently unknown. The data are from a study of blood T cells in healthy people across ages. In terms of origin and age, donors were healthy Caucasian individuals from Russia aged 6 to 90. The authors isolated at least 6.5 million PBMCs per sample. CDR1 and CDR2 from the germline V gene are SGHTA and FQGNSA. The CDR3 length is 14 residues. V lost 5 bases to trimming and J lost 3 bases, with 11 bases between them. Notes on the study in general: A roughly linear fall in TCR beta diversity per million T cells was seen with increasing age.

A second PCR, run for about 7 to 12 cycles, used a sample-barcoded 5' primer plus a J-beta primer mix. Every single cDNA molecule received a tag from a template-switch adaptor with 12 random nucleotides. TCRdb analysed the 5' RACE reads with MiXCR anew, one entry per CDR3 protein. This repertoire shows 700,000 to 800,000 distinct CDR3 sequences, about 40% found once; its top ten account for under 25%. Sequencing used blood. The chain uses TRBV7-2 and TRBJ2-1; either TRBD1 or TRBD2 may supply D (5 bases each). This TCR was recovered from a woman aged 60-75 years in good health. The CDR3 DNA reads TGTGCCAGCAGCAAACGAGGGGACTACAATGAGCAGTTCTTC. Translating it yields CASSKRGDYNEQFF.